Each of the 18 T cell receptor beta chains below was sequenced from the same sample in a study of blood T cell repertoires in COVID-19. TCRdb keeps only in-frame clones here, not all; method: immunoSEQ multiplex PCR. The sample includes about 190,000 clones, 84% of them seen just once. The sample consisted of peripheral blood. The source is a man aged 30 to 45 with active or convalescent COVID-19.

The table lists this clone with a few counts. J is TRBJ2-1 and V is TRBV6-4; 11 bases align to TRBD2. V lost 3 bases to trimming and J lost 6 bases; unmatched junction nucleotides: 1. Germline V lookup: CDR1 MRHNA, CDR2 SNTAGT. The CDR3 length is 14 residues. The CDR3 DNA follows: TGTGCCAGCAGTGAGGGGACTAGCGGCAATGAGCAGTTCTTC. Amino acids: CASSEGTSGNEQFF.

This rearrangement joins TRBV29-1 to TRBJ2-1, with TRBD1 matching over 10 bases. This CDR3 contains 15 residues. The trim removed 7 bases at V and 7 bases at J, leaving 13 bases unmatched. Germline V gene sequence: CDR1 SQVTM, CDR2 ANQGSEA. The CDR3: CSADGRDRGVNEQFF. CDR3 bases: TGCAGCGCCGATGGGAGGGACAGGGGTGTGAATGAGCAGTTCTTC.

The genes are TRBV18 and TRBJ1-2; 10 bases align to TRBD1. CDR1 is KGHSH, CDR2 LQKENI, per germline. V was pared by 3 bases and J by 5 bases, with 6 bases of the junction left unmatched. The CDR3 runs to 15 residues. Written as DNA, the CDR3 is TGTGCCAGCTCACCGGGGACAGGGGAAGGGTATGGCTACACCTTC. Its translation is CASSPGTGEGYGYTF.

The chain recombines TRBV2 with TRBJ1-5; D possibly corresponds to TRBD1 (6 bases). CDR1 is SNHLY and CDR2 is FYNNEI in the germline V gene. This CDR3 is built from 15 residues. V was trimmed by 4 bases and J by 4 bases, leaving 14 bases between them. The CDR3 protein is CASSGGPGMNQPQHF. The CDR3 nucleotides read TGTGCCAGCAGTGGGGGGCCAGGGATGAATCAGCCCCAGCATTTT.

The chain links TRBV19 to TRBJ1-1; D perhaps matches TRBD1 (5 bases). Germline V gene lookup returns CDR1 LNHDA and CDR2 SQIVND (reference sequence). V was trimmed by 7 bases and J by 3 bases, leaving 15 bases between them. The CDR3 contains 14 residues. The CDR3 DNA reads TGTGCCAGTACCTCAGGGCGGGGGGACACTGAAGCTTTCTTT. Translated: CASTSGRGDTEAFF.

This clone was counted a single time. V is TRBV5-5 and J is TRBJ1-4; D gene unclear. In germline, CDR1 is SGHKS, CDR2 YYEKEE (reference sequence). The CDR3 runs 13 residues. Trimming took 8 bases from V and 7 from J, leaving 15 bases between them. CDR3 nucleotide sequence: TGTGCCAGTCAGGTCCTAACTGCTGAAAAACTGTTTTTT. Protein product: CASQVLTAEKLFF.

The chain joins TRBV6-5 to TRBJ2-7, with TRBD2 as a possible D gene (5 bases). Trimming cost V 6 bases and J 5 bases, with 20 bases left between them. Germline V lookup: CDR1 MNHEY, CDR2 SVGAGI. The CDR3 length is 15 residues. The CDR3 is CASSPSFGEIHEQYF. CDR3 DNA sequence: TGTGCCAGCAGCCCGTCGTTCGGGGAGATTCACGAGCAGTACTTC.

This chain connects TRBV6-4 to TRBJ2-3, with a weak D call TRBD2 (7 bases). Germline V CDR1 and CDR2: MRHNA, SNTAGT. CDR3 length equals 14 residues. Trimming stripped 4 bases from V and 5 bases from J, with 13 bases between. CDR3: CASSVAGEGDTQYF. CDR3 DNA: TGTGCCAGCAGTGTAGCAGGGGAGGGAGATACGCAGTATTTT.

The chain joins TRBV11-2 to TRBJ1-2; D unresolved. V gave up 1 base and J gave up 3 bases, with 6 bases separating them. Germline CDR1 SGHAT, CDR2 FQNNGV. This CDR3 comprises 13 residues. The CDR3 region has the DNA TGTGCCAGCAGCTTAGGAGAACACTATGGCTACACCTTC. This sequence encodes CASSLGEHYGYTF. Using reference TRBV11-2 and TRBJ1-2 for the parts outside the CDR3, the full variable domain is EAGVAQSPRYKIIEKRQSVAFWCNPISGHATLYWYQQILGQGPKLLIQFQNNGVVDDSQLPKDRFSAERLKGVDSTLKIQPAKLEDSAVYLCASSLGEHYGYTFGSGTRLTVV.

This clone was seen a handful of times. This chain links TRBV7-2 with TRBJ1-1; no definite D call. The germline V gene has CDR1 SGHTA and CDR2 FQGNSA. The CDR3 spans 14 residues. Trimming pared 0 bases from V and 5 bases from J, leaving 10 bases between. The CDR3 DNA is TGTGCCAGCAGCTTAGCGCAAACGGGAACTGAAGCTTTCTTT. This encodes CASSLAQTGTEAFF.

Here the CDR3 reads CASSLRPDTNYGYTF. In DNA form, the CDR3 reads TGTGCCAGCAGCTTACGACCGGACACCAACTATGGCTACACCTTC. This sequence joins TRBV7-2 and TRBJ1-2, with D maybe TRBD1 (5 bases). The CDR3 extends over 15 amino acids. Between the trimmed V and J ends, which lost 2 bases and 2 bases, there was a span of 12 bases. Germline V CDR1 and CDR2: SGHTA, FQGNSA.

This clone is a singleton in its sample. The CDR3 sequence is CATSRDSYWDEQFF. CDR3 in DNA: TGTGCCACCAGCCGGGACAGCTACTGGGATGAGCAGTTCTTC. V usage is TRBV24-1 and J usage is TRBJ2-1, with 7 positions matching TRBD1. From germline, CDR1 is KGHDR and CDR2 SFDVKD. V shed 7 bases and J 8 bases; nucleotides not matched to a gene: 10. The CDR3 is 14 amino acids.

This clone was found a few times. This chain joins TRBV9 and TRBJ1-5, with no clear D. CDR3 length equals 13 residues. V shed 2 bases and J shed 7 bases, with 10 bases lying between them. Germline CDR1 SGDLS, CDR2 YYNGEE. The CDR3 loop reads CASSVGSGQPQHF. The DNA of the CDR3 is TGTGCCAGCAGCGTTGGAAGCGGCCAGCCCCAGCATTTT.

The V gene is TRBV19, the J gene TRBJ1-1; the match to TRBD1 covers 7 bases. Trimming cost V 3 bases and J 1 base; bases outside gene matches: 8. Germline V gene data show CDR1 as LNHDA and CDR2 as SQIVND (reference sequence). There are 16 residues in the CDR3. The CDR3 sequence: CASSMGQNLPNTEAFF. The CDR3 region has the DNA TGTGCCAGTAGTATGGGACAGAACCTTCCGAACACTGAAGCTTTCTTT.

This sequence joins TRBV5-6 and TRBJ1-2; perhaps TRBD1 as D (5 bases). The CDR3 has 16 residues. Germline values: CDR1 SGHDT, CDR2 YYEEEE. Trimming cost V 3 bases and J 3 bases, with 18 bases left between them. CDR3 protein: CASSSGFLRFDYGYTF. CDR3 sequence (DNA): TGTGCCAGCAGCTCAGGGTTCCTGCGGTTCGACTATGGCTACACCTTC.

The chain is built from TRBV5-4 and TRBJ1-1; 7 positions match TRBD1. Germline V lookup: CDR1 SGHNT, CDR2 YYREEE (reference sequence). The CDR3 has 15 residues. The junction had 8 bases not matched to a gene; V was cut back by 4 bases and J by 2 bases. CDR3 residues: CASSVEGARNTEAFF. CDR3 coding DNA: TGTGCCAGCAGCGTGGAGGGGGCGCGAAACACTGAAGCTTTCTTT.

V and J are TRBV3-1 (or the pseudogene TRBV3-2) and TRBJ2-2, with TRBD1 matching over 8 bases. CDR1 LGHDT and CDR2 YNNKEL come from the germline V gene (reference sequence). The CDR3 is 14 residues long. Losses at the gene ends were 6 bases for V and 6 bases for J; bases not matched to a gene: 6. The CDR3 coding sequence is TGTGCCAGCAGGCCAGGGGGCAGGGCCGGGGAGCTGTTTTTT. It is translated as CASRPGGRAGELFF.

The V and J genes are TRBV11-2 and TRBJ1-3, with TRBD1 identical over 8 bases. Per germline, CDR1 SGHAT and CDR2 FQNNGV. The CDR3 spans 16 residues. The J segment lost 1 base and the V segment lost 1 base, leaving 3 bases of the junction unmatched. The CDR3, as DNA: TGTGCCAGCAGCTTAGCAGGGGGCTTTTCTGGAAACACCATATATTTT. Translating it yields CASSLAGGFSGNTIYF.